This T cell receptor (beta chain) stems from a study of T cell changes during pregnancy in multiple sclerosis. Libraries were prepared by immunoSEQ multiplex PCR; TCRdb keeps only in-frame clonotypes and omits some of them. This sample has approximately 62,000 clones, with 93% found just once. CDR1 and CDR2 from the germline V gene are MNHEY and SMNVEV (reference sequence). With 0 bases removed from V and 3 bases from J, the gap between germline ends came to 6 bases. The CDR3 loop spans 13 amino acids. The chain combines TRBV27 with TRBJ2-7; possible D gene TRBD2, 6 bases. Sequencing used CD8+ T cells from peripheral blood mononuclear cells, obtained in the second trimester of pregnancy. This TCR was recovered from a female donor with multiple sclerosis, enrolled in a pregnancy study. The CDR3 loop reads CASSLSGGYEQYF. DNA of the CDR3: TGTGCCAGCAGTTTATCGGGGGGCTACGAGCAGTACTTC.